This T cell receptor (beta chain) was obtained from a study of blood T cell repertoires in COVID-19 (dated by TCRdb to the early 2020s). Describing the broader study: The collaborator samples originated in the United States, Italy and Spain and spanned the acute and convalescent phases of COVID-19. HLA class I and class II types, where available, came from metadata supplied by the sample provider rather than from assay-based typing. Subjects who had been exposed to COVID-19, were actively infected with it, or had recovered from it provided the deeply sampled blood TCRbeta repertoires that made up the dataset. The repertoires were released in a freely available public database intended as a resource for research on the immune response to SARS-CoV-2. Sample metadata almost always included a de-identified subject ID, COVID-19 status, age in years and sex. Samples came from the ongoing ImmuneRACE study (first 160 participants) plus 1,254 subjects from 6 global collaborators. The material from the prospective study consisted of cDNA or gDNA derived from T cells, B-cell-depleted T cells, or PBMCs. Results the study describes overall, beyond this receptor: How much clinical and demographic metadata was included differed by source and by participant, and the metadata was provided uncurated.

A remark on this clone: Its specific antigen is unknown. Per-nucleotide qualities are absent, and no much larger clonotype sits a single base away.

The collaborating institutions used their own protocols to collect whole blood in K2EDTA tubes. For TCRbeta analysis, collaborator samples were shipped as frozen whole blood, as isolated PBMCs, or as DNA extracted from either sample type. The germline ends are 16 bases apart after V is trimmed by 8 bases and J by 5 bases. Sequences GTSNPN (CDR1) and SVGIG (CDR2) are obtained from the germline V gene (reference sequence). Including the terminal cysteine and phenylalanine, the CDR3 comprises 13 residues. Only the CDR3 portion is preserved as DNA: 39 bases, with reading frame beginning at the first base. TCRbeta CDR3 regions were amplified from genomic DNA by means of the immunoSEQ Assay, a bias-controlled multiplex PCR. As for how the authors treated the data: The number of nucleated cells in each sample was estimated by amplification of reference gene primers within the assay. Sequence reads were collapsed and filtered to measure the absolute abundance of every unique TCRbeta CDR3 rearrangement. For each sample, productive Simpson clonality was calculated by taking the square root of Simpson's diversity index across productive rearrangements. TCRdb obtained this table from immuneACCESS and retained in-frame rearrangements with V and J assigned. These tables miss some clones; where compared with another copy, unresolved V genes account for less than half of the shortfall, and the remainder is unexplained. V and J calls plus clone size are reproduced from that table; the DNA served to infer D and trimming. Across this sample there are approximately 210,000 clones, with roughly 80% seen only once. The top ten clonotypes cover 2% to 3% of the sample.

The clonotype was recovered from a woman in her 70s with active or convalescent COVID-19. The specimen sequenced was peripheral blood. The chain couples TRBV30 to TRBJ2-1; TRBD2 is a weak D gene call, 5 bases matching. The CDR3 sequence is CARDGSPNNEQFF. The sequenced DNA: TGTGCCCGGGATGGGAGCCCGAACAATGAGCAGTTCTTC.